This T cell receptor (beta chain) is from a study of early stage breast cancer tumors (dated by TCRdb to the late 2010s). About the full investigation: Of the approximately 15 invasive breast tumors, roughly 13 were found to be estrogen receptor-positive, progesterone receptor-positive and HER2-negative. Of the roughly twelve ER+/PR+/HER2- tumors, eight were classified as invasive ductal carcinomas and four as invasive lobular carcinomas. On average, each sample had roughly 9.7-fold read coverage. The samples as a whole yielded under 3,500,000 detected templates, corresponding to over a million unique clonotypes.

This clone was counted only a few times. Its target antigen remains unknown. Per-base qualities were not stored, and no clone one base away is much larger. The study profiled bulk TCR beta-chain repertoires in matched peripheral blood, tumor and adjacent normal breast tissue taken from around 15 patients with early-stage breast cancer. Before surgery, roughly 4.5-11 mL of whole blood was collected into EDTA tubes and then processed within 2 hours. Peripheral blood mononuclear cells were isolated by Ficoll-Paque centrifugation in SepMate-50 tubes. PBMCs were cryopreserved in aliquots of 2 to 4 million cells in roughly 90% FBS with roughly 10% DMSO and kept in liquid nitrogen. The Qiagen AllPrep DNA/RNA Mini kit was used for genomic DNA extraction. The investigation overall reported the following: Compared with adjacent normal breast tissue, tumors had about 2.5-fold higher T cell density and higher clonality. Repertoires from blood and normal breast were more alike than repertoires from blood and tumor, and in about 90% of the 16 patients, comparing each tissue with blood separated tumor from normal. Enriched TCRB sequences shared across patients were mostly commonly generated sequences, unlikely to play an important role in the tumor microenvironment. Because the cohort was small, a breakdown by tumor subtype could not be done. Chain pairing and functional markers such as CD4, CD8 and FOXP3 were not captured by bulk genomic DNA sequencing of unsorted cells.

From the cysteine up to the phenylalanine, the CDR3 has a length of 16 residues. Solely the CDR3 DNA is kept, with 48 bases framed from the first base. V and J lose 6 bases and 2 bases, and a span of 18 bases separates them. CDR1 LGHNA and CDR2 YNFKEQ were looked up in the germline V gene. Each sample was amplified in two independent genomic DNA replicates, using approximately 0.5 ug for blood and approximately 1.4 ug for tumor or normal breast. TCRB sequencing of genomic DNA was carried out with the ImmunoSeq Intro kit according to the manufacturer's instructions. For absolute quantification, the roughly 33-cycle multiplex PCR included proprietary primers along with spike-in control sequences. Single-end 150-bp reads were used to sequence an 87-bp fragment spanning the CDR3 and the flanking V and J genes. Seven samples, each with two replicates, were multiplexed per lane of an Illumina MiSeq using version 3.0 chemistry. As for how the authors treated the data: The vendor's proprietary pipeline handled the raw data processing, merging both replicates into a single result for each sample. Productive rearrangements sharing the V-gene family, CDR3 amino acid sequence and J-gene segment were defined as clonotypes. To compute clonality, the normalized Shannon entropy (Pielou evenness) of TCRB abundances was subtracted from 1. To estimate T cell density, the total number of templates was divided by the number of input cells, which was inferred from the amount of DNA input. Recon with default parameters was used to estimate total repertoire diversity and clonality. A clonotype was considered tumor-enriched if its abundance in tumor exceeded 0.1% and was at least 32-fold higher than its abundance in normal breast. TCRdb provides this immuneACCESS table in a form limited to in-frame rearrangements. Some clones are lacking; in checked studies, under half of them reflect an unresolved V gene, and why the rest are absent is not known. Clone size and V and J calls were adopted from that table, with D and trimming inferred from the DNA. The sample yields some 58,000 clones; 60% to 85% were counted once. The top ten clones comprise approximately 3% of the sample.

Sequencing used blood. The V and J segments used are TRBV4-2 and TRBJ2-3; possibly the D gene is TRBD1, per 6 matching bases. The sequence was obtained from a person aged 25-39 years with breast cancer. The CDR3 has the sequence CASSQNRELPTDTQYF. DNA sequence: TGTGCCAGCAGTCAAAACAGGGAGTTACCCACAGATACGCAGTATTTT.